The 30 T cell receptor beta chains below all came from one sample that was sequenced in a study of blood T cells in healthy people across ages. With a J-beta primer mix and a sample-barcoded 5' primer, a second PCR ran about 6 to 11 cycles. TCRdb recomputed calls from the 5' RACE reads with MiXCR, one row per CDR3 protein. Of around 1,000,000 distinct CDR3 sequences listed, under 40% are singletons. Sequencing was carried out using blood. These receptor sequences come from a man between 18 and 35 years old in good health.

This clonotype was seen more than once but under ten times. The CDR3 nucleotides read TGCAGCGGGACCGGATCAGGTGGCTACACCTTC. It is translated as CSGTGSGGYTF. The chain recombines TRBV29-1 with TRBJ1-2; no reliable D call. V lost 7 bases, J lost 7 bases, and 13 bases lay in between. Germline CDR1 reads SQVTM; CDR2 reads ANQGSEA. The CDR3 covers 11 residues.

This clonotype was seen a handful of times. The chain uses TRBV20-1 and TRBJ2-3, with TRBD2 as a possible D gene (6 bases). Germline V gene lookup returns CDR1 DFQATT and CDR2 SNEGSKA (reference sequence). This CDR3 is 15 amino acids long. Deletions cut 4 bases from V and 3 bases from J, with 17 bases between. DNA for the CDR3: TGCAGTGCTAAGGGTCGGGACTCCCCTACAGATACGCAGTATTTT. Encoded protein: CSAKGRDSPTDTQYF.

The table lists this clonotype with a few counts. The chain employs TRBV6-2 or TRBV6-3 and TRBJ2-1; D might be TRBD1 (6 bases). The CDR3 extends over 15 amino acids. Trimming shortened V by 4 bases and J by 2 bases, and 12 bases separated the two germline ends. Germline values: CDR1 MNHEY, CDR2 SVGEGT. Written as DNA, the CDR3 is TGTGCCAGCAGTTCGCCCAGGGGTGCCTACAATGAGCAGTTCTTC. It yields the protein CASSSPRGAYNEQFF.

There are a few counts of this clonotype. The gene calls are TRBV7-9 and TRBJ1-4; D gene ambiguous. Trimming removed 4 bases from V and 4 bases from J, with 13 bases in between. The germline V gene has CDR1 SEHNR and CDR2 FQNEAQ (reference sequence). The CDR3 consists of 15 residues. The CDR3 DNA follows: TGTGCCAGCAGCTCGGACGGGCTAAATAATGAAAAACTGTTTTTT. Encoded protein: CASSSDGLNNEKLFF.

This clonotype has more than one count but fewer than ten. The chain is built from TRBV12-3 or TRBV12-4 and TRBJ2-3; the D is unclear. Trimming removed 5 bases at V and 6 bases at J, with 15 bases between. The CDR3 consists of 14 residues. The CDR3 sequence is CASSPIWPTDTQYF. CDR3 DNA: TGTGCCAGCAGTCCCATTTGGCCCACGGATACGCAGTATTTT.

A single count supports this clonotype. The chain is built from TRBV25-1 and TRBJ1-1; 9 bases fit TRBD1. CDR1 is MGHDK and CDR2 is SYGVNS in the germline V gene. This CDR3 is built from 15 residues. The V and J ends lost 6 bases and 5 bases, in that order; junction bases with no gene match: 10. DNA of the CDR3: TGTGCCAGCAGAGCGATTGACAGGGGGATTACTGAAGCTTTCTTT. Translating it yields CASRAIDRGITEAFF.

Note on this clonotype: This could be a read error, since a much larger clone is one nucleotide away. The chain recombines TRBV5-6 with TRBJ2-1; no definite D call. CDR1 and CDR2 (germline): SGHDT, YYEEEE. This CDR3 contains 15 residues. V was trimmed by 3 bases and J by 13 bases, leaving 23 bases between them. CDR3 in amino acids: CASSSLKVVQETQFF. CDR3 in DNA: TGTGCCAGCAGCTCCCTTAAGGTAGTCCAAGAGACCCAGTTCTTC.

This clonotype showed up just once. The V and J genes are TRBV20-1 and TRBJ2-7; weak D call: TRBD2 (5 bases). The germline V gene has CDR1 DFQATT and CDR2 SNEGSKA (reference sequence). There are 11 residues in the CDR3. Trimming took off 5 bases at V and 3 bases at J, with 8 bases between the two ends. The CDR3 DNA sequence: TGCAGTGCTGAACGGGGCTACGAGCAGTACTTC. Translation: CSAERGYEQYF.

CDR3 sequence: CSYLNWNTEAFF. CDR3 bases: TGCAGCTATTTAAACTGGAACACTGAAGCTTTCTTT. The rearrangement links TRBV29-1 to TRBJ1-1; D call uncertain. This CDR3 is built from 12 residues. In germline, CDR1 is SQVTM, CDR2 ANQGSEA. V shed 8 bases and J shed 1 base, with 11 bases lying between them.

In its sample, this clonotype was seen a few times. The CDR3 DNA is TGCAGCGTTGAACCAGCGGACGGGGAGCTTCGCACCGGGGAGCTGTTTTTT. Its protein product is CSVEPADGELRTGELFF. This chain links TRBV29-1 with TRBJ2-2; maybe TRBD2 (5 bases). Germline V gene lookup returns CDR1 SQVTM and CDR2 ANQGSEA. Deletions cut 2 bases from V and 4 bases from J, with 20 bases between. The CDR3 is 17 residues long.

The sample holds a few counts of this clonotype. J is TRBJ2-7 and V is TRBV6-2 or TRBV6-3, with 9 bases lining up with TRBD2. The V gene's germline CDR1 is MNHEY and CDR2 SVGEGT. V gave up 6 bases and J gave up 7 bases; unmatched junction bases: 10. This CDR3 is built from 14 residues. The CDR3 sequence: CASRPLAGLGEQYF. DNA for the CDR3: TGTGCCAGCAGACCTCTAGCGGGACTCGGTGAGCAGTACTTC.

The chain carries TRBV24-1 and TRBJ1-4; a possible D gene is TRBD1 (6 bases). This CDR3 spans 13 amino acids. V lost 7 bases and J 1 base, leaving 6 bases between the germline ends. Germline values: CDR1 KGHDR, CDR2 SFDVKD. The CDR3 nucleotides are TGTGCCACCAGACAGGGAACTAATGAAAAACTGTTTTTT. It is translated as CATRQGTNEKLFF.

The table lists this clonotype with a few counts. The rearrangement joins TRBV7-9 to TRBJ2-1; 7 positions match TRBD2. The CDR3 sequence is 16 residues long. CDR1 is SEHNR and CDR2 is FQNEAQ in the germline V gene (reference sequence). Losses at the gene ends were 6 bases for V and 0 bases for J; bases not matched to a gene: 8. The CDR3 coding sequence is TGTGCCAGCAGGCAAGCGGGGTTACTCTCCTACAATGAGCAGTTCTTC. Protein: CASRQAGLLSYNEQFF.

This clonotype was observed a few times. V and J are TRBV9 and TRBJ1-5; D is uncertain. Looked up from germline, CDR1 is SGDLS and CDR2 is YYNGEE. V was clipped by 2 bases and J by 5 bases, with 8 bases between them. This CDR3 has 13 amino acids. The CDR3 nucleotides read TGTGCCAGCAGCGTTGGCAGCCATCAGCCCCAGCATTTT. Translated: CASSVGSHQPQHF. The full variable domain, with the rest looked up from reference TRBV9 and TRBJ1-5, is DSGVTQTPKHLITATGQRVTLRCSPRSGDLSVYWYQQSLDQGLQFLIQYYNGEERAKGNILERFSAQQFPDLHSELNLSSLELGDSALYFCASSVGSHQPQHFGDGTRLSIL.

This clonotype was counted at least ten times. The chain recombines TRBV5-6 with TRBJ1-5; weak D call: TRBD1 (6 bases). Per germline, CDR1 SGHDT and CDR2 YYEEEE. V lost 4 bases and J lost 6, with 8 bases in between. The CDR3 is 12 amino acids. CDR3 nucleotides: TGTGCCAGCAGCCAACAGGGTCAGCCCCAGCATTTT. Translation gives CASSQQGQPQHF.

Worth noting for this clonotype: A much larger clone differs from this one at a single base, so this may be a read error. The DNA for the CDR3 is TGTGCCATCAGTTCTAAGGATCGCGGCTACAATGAGCAGTTCTTC. It encodes CAISSKDRGYNEQFF. V is TRBV10-3 and J is TRBJ2-1; the D is unclear. V lost 5 bases and J lost 3, with 14 bases in between. The CDR3 extends over 15 amino acids. The V gene's germline CDR1 is ENHRY and CDR2 SYGVKD.

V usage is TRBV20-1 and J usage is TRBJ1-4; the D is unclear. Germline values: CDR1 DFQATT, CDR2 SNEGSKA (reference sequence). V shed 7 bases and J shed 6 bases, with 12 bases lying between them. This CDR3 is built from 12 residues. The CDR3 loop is CSVGGMDEKLFF. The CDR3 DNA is TGCAGTGTGGGCGGGATGGATGAAAAACTGTTTTTT.

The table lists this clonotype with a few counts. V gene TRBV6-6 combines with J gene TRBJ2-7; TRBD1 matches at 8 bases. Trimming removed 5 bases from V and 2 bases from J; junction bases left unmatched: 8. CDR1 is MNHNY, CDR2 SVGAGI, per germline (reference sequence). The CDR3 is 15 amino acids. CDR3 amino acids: CASSPRDRFAYEQYF. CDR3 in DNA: TGTGCCAGCAGTCCTCGGGACAGGTTTGCCTACGAGCAGTACTTC.

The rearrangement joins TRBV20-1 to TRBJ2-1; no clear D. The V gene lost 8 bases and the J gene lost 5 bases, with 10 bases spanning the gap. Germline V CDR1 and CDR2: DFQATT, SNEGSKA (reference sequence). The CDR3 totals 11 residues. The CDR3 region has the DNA TGCAGTTCCCACCGACACAATGAGCAGTTCTTC. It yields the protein CSSHRHNEQFF.

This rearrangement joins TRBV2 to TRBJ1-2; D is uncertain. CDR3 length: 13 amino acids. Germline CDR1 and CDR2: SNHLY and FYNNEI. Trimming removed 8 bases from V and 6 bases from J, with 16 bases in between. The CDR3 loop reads CASHGLSKNGYTF. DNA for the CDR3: TGTGCCAGCCACGGACTTTCGAAGAATGGCTACACCTTC.

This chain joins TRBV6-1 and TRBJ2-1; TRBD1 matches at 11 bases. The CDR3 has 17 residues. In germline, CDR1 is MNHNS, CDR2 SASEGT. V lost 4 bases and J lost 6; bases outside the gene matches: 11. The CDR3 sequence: CASSGRRTGTGGNEQFF. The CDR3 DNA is TGTGCCAGCAGTGGCCGACGAACGGGGACAGGGGGCAATGAGCAGTTCTTC.

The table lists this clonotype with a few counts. The CDR3 spells CASSYGQNNQPQHF. DNA of the CDR3: TGTGCCAGCAGTTACGGACAGAACAATCAGCCCCAGCATTTT. The gene calls are TRBV6-5 and TRBJ1-5; a weak D match, TRBD1 (6 bases). Germline-derived CDR1 and CDR2 are MNHEY and SVGAGI. This CDR3 comprises 14 residues. V was clipped by 2 bases and J by 3 bases, with 8 bases between them.

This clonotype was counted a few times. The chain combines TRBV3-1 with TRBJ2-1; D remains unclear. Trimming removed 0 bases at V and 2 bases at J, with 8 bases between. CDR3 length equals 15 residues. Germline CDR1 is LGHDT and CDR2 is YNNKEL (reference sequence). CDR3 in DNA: TGTGCCAGCAGCCAAGATCAAGGGACCTACAATGAGCAGTTCTTC. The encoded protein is CASSQDQGTYNEQFF.

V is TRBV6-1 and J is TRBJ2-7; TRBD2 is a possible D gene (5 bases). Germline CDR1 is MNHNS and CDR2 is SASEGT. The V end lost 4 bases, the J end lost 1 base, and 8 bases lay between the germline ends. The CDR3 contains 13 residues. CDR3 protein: CASSGGWSYEQYF. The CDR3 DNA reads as TGTGCCAGCAGTGGAGGGTGGTCCTACGAGCAGTACTTC.

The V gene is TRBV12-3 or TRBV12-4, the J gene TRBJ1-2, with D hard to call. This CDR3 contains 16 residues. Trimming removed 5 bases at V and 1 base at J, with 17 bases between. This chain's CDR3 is CASSAYNRNLNYGYTF. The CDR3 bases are TGTGCCAGCAGTGCATATAACCGGAATCTTAACTATGGCTACACCTTC.

CDR3 loop: CASSYSRRDRVYNEQYF. The DNA of the CDR3 is TGTGCCAGCAGTTACTCGCGTCGGGACAGGGTTTACAATGAGCAGTACTTC. This chain uses TRBV6-2 or TRBV6-3 with TRBJ2-7, with 9 bases aligning to TRBD1. The CDR3 is 17 residues long. With 0 bases clipped from V and 7 bases from J, the junction kept 13 bases outside the gene matches. Germline V gene sequence: CDR1 MNHEY, CDR2 SVGEGT.

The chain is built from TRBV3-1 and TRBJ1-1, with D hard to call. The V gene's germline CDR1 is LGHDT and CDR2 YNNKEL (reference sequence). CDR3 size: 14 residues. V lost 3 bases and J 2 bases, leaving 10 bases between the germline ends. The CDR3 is CASSQFTDNTEAFF. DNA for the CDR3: TGTGCCAGCAGCCAGTTTACAGACAACACTGAAGCTTTCTTT.

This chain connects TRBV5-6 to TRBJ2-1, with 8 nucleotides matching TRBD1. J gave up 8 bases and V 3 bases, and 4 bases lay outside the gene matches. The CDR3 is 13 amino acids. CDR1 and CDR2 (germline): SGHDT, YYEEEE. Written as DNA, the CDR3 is TGTGCCAGCAGCTCTGACAGGGGCCATGAGCAGTTCTTC. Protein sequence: CASSSDRGHEQFF.

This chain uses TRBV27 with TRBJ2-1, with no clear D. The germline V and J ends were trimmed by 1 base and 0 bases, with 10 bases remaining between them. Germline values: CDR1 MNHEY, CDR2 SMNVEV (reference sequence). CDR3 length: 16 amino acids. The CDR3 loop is CASSLFPESSYNEQFF. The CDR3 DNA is TGTGCCAGCAGTTTATTCCCGGAGAGCTCCTACAATGAGCAGTTCTTC.

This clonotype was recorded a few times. CDR3 DNA: TGTGCCAGCAGCCTCGGGAGTAGAGACACAGATACGCAGTATTTT. Protein: CASSLGSRDTDTQYF. V is TRBV28 and J is TRBJ2-3; the D gene is possibly TRBD2 (6 bases). Germline loops: CDR1 MDHEN, CDR2 SYDVKM. CDR3 size: 15 residues. Between the trimmed V and J ends, which lost 6 bases and 2 bases, there was a span of 15 bases.